A selection of T cell receptor beta chains follows, all from one sample in a study of blood T cell repertoires in COVID-19. Assay: immunoSEQ multiplex PCR; the TCRdb copy retains only in-frame clones and omits some. The data contain 200,000 to 250,000 clones, 86% of them singletons. What was sequenced was peripheral blood. These receptors were obtained from a woman between 50 and 59 years old with acute or convalescent COVID-19. The CDR3 runs from the conserved cysteine through the conserved F or W. A D gene is named only where the DNA matches it firmly. Clone size appears in some rows only: once, few, many, or a class for an expanded clone.

-	TRBJ2-2	TRBV5-1	-	CASSGSRNTGELFF	TGCGCCAGCAGCGGTAGCAGAAACACCGGGGAGCTGTTTTTT
-	TRBJ1-2	TRBV18	TRBD1	CASSPLGTGDYGYTF	TGTGCCAGCTCACCCCTTGGGACAGGTGACTATGGCTACACCTTC
-	TRBJ2-4	TRBV3-1/TRBV3-2	-	CASIPARGNNIQYF	TGTGCCAGCATCCCTGCCCGGGGGAACAACATTCAGTACTTC
-	TRBJ2-5	TRBV11-3	TRBD2	CASSLGGGEETQYF	TGTGCCAGCAGCTTAGGGGGAGGGGAAGAGACCCAGTACTTC
once	TRBJ2-5	TRBV4-3	TRBD2	CASSQEKVIAGKAETQYF	TGCGCCAGCAGCCAAGAAAAAGTGATAGCGGGAAAGGCGGAGACCCAGTACTTC
-	TRBJ2-5	TRBV7-8	-	CASSWAGPETQYF	TGTGCCAGCAGCTGGGCGGGACCGGAGACCCAGTACTTC
-	TRBJ2-7	TRBV29-1	-	CSGRVGGEQYF	TGCAGCGGAAGGGTGGGGGGCGAGCAGTACTTC
-	TRBJ2-7	TRBV30	-	CAWSIRGARGF	TGTGCCTGGAGTATTCGGGGGGCCCGGGGCTTC
few	TRBJ1-4	TRBV9	-	CASSSQGNEKLFF	TGTGCCAGCAGCTCCCAGGGGAATGAAAAACTGTTTTTT
few	TRBJ1-6	TRBV7-2	TRBD1	CASSARDSPYNSPLHF	TGTGCCAGCAGCGCAAGGGACAGCCCCTATAATTCACCCCTCCACTTT
-	TRBJ2-1	TRBV18	TRBD1	CASSPTGGSYNEQFF	TGTGCCAGCTCACCGACAGGGGGCAGCTACAATGAGCAGTTCTTC
-	TRBJ2-5	TRBV27	TRBD1	CASRRQGVETQYF	TGTGCCAGCAGACGACAGGGCGTGGAGACCCAGTACTTC
-	TRBJ2-7	TRBV3-1/TRBV3-2	TRBD1	CASSLGQEDYEQYF	TGTGCCAGCAGCCTGGGACAGGAGGACTACGAGCAGTACTTC
-	TRBJ1-1	TRBV29-1	-	CSVERVLGGNTEAFF	TGCAGCGTTGAGAGGGTTTTGGGAGGGAACACTGAAGCTTTCTTT
-	TRBJ1-4	TRBV5-4	-	CASSAGITGRTNEKLFF	TGTGCCAGCAGCGCGGGGATCACAGGAAGAACTAATGAAAAACTGTTTTTT
-	TRBJ2-3	TRBV6-2/TRBV6-3	TRBD2	CASSYSQRGGRGTQYF	TGTGCCAGCAGTTACTCACAGCGGGGGGGCCGGGGTACGCAGTATTTT
-	TRBJ2-5	TRBV6-1	-	CASSDRGETQYF	TGTGCCAGCAGTGACAGGGGAGAGACCCAGTACTTC
-	TRBJ2-6	TRBV19	-	CASTPAGAAGANVLTF	TGTGCCAGTACCCCGGCTGGGGCAGCAGGGGCCAACGTCCTGACTTTC
-	TRBJ2-2	TRBV21-1	-	CASINKTGTSGSTFTGELFF	TGTGCCAGCATCAACAAGACCGGGACTAGCGGGAGTACGTTCACCGGGGAGCTGTTTTTT
-	TRBJ2-2	TRBV7-9	TRBD2	CASSSKGLAGLRTGELFF	TGTGCCAGCAGCTCAAAGGGACTAGCGGGCTTAAGAACCGGGGAGCTGTTTTTT
-	TRBJ2-1	TRBV27	-	CASSPSMSSYNEQFF	TGTGCCAGCTCCCCGAGCATGTCGTCCTACAATGAGCAGTTCTTC
-	TRBJ1-2	TRBV7-2	TRBD1	CASSLSMTGDGGYTF	TGTGCCAGCAGCCTAAGTATGACAGGGGATGGTGGCTACACCTTC
-	TRBJ1-3	TRBV7-8	-	CASSLGTFSGNTIYF	TGTGCCAGCAGCTTAGGCACTTTCTCTGGAAACACCATATATTTT
-	TRBJ1-2	TRBV7-8	TRBD1	CASSLQPNLGQGEGYTF	TGTGCCAGCAGCTTACAGCCAAATCTGGGACAGGGTGAGGGCTACACCTTC
-	TRBJ2-1	TRBV19	-	CATQGRTSYNEQFF	TGTGCCACCCAGGGCAGGACCTCCTACAATGAGCAGTTCTTC
-	TRBJ2-6	TRBV30	-	CAWSIGSGANVLTF	TGTGCCTGGAGTATCGGGTCTGGGGCCAACGTCCTGACTTTC
-	TRBJ2-1	TRBV29-1	-	CSVDDGAYNEQFF	TGCAGCGTTGATGACGGGGCCTACAATGAGCAGTTCTTC
-	TRBJ2-3	TRBV13	-	CASSLRRTQGTQYF	TGTGCCAGCAGCCTTAGACGTACACAGGGTACGCAGTATTTT
-	TRBJ2-2	TRBV11-2	-	CASSLVAQRGTGELFF	TGTGCCAGCAGCTTAGTTGCCCAGCGAGGCACCGGGGAGCTGTTTTTT
-	TRBJ2-3	TRBV2	-	CASSEGGAAQYF	TGTGCCAGCAGTGAAGGCGGGGCTGCGCAGTATTTT
-	TRBJ2-7	TRBV27	TRBD1	CASSRGTGFFYEQYF	TGTGCCAGCAGTCGCGGGACAGGGTTTTTTTACGAGCAGTACTTC
-	TRBJ1-5	TRBV23-1	-	CASSQSDSRGRYKSNQPQHF	TGCGCCAGCAGTCAATCAGACAGCCGAGGTAGATATAAGAGCAATCAGCCCCAGCATTTT
-	TRBJ2-1	TRBV2	-	CASSDLGSATYNEQFF	TGTGCCAGCAGTGATCTTGGGAGTGCTACCTACAATGAGCAGTTCTTC
-	TRBJ2-7	TRBV10-3	TRBD2	CAIRGGNYEQYF	TGTGCCATCAGGGGGGGGAACTACGAGCAGTACTTC
-	TRBJ2-6	TRBV19	TRBD1	CASSFTGQGSGANVLTF	TGTGCCAGTAGTTTTACGGGACAGGGCTCTGGGGCCAACGTCCTGACTTTC
-	TRBJ2-1	TRBV6-5	-	CASSQTGSSYNEQFF	TGTGCCAGCAGTCAGACAGGTTCGTCCTACAATGAGCAGTTCTTC
-	TRBJ2-7	TRBV3-1/TRBV3-2	-	CASSQAATSPSHEQYF	TGTGCCAGCAGCCAAGCAGCGACTAGTCCCTCCCACGAGCAGTACTTC
few	TRBJ1-5	TRBV29-1	-	CSVVAGYGQPQHF	TGCAGCGTTGTAGCGGGGTACGGTCAGCCCCAGCATTTT
-	TRBJ2-5	TRBV3-1/TRBV3-2	TRBD2	CASSSNLPGLAARPLETQYF	TGTGCCAGCAGCTCCAATTTACCGGGACTAGCGGCCCGACCGTTGGAGACCCAGTACTTC
-	TRBJ2-3	TRBV5-1	TRBD1	CASSLAEQGPRSTDTQYF	TGCGCCAGCAGCTTGGCAGAACAGGGGCCGAGATCCACAGATACGCAGTATTTT
-	TRBJ2-5	TRBV5-6	TRBD2	CASSWTSGGAKKTQYF	TGTGCCAGCAGTTGGACTAGCGGGGGGGCGAAAAAGACCCAGTACTTC
-	TRBJ1-1	TRBV14	TRBD1	CASSQLDRDSEAFF	TGTGCCAGCAGCCAATTAGACCGGGACAGTGAAGCTTTCTTT
-	TRBJ2-1	TRBV19	TRBD2	CASTSGTSLYNEQFF	TGTGCCAGTACCTCCGGGACTAGCCTATACAATGAGCAGTTCTTC
-	TRBJ1-2	TRBV6-1	-	CASSEGPQNYGYTF	TGTGCCAGCAGTGAAGGCCCACAGAACTATGGCTACACCTTC
-	TRBJ1-1	TRBV4-1	TRBD1	CASSSYQGADTEAFF	TGCGCCAGCAGCTCATATCAGGGGGCGGACACTGAAGCTTTCTTT
-	TRBJ2-1	TRBV5-1	TRBD1	CASSLGLGFGTGEHNEQFF	TGCGCCAGCAGCTTGGGACTGGGATTTGGGACAGGGGAACACAATGAGCAGTTCTTC
-	TRBJ2-1	TRBV9	-	CASSVDGLRSNEQFF	TGTGCCAGCAGCGTCGACGGTTTGAGGAGCAATGAGCAGTTCTTC
-	TRBJ2-2	TRBV10-3	-	CAISDGQFTGELFF	TGTGCCATCAGTGATGGTCAGTTTACCGGGGAGCTGTTTTTT
-	TRBJ1-2	TRBV24-1	-	CATRSSADGYTF	TGTGCCACCAGGAGTTCCGCCGATGGCTACACCTTC
-	TRBJ2-5	TRBV6-5	-	CASSPSPEGWETQYF	TGTGCCAGCAGTCCGTCCCCGGAGGGCTGGGAGACCCAGTACTTC